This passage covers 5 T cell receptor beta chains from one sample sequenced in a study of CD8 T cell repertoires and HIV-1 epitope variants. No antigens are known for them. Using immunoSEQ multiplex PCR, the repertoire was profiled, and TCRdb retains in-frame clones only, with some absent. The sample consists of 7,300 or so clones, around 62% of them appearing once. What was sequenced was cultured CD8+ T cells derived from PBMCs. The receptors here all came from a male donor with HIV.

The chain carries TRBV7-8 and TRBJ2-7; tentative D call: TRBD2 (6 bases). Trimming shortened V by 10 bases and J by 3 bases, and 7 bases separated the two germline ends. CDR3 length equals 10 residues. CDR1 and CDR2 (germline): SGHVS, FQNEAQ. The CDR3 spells CATGDYEQYF. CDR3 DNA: TGTGCCACGGGGGACTACGAGCAGTACTTC.

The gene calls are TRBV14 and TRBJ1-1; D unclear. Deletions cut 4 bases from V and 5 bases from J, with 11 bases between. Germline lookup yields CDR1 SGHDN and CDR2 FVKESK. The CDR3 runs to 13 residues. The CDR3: CASSRAGTTEAFF. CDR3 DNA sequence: TGTGCCAGCAGCCGGGCAGGTACGACTGAAGCTTTCTTT.

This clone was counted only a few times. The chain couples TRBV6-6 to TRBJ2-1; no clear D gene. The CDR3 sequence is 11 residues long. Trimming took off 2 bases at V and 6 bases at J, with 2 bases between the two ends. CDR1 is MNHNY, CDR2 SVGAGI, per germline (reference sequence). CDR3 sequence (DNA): TGTGCCAGCAGTTACAGCAATGAGCAGTTCTTC. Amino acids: CASSYSNEQFF.

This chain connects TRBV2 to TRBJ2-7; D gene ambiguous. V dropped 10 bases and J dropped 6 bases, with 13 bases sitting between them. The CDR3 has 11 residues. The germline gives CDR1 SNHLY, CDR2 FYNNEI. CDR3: CATTEGFEQYF. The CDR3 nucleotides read TGTGCCACCACAGAAGGGTTCGAGCAGTACTTC.

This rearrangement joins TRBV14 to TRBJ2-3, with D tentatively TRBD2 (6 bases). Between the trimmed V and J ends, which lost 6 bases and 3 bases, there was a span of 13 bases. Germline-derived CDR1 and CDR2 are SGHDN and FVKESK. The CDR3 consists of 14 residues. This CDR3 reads CASRRGGGTDTQYF. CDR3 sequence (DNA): TGTGCCAGCAGGCGGGGCGGTGGGACAGATACGCAGTATTTT.